These T cell receptor beta chains were read from a single sample in a study of blood T cell repertoires in COVID-19. Some clones are missing from TCRdb's copy, which holds only in-frame ones; the method was immunoSEQ multiplex PCR. The sample yields 220,000 or so clones, less than 90% seen once. The source material was peripheral blood. All receptors come from a woman aged 55-69 years who had recovered from COVID-19. Both conserved end residues are part of each CDR3. D genes are given only for firm matches. Only part of the rows carry a size: once, few, many, or a class if the clone is expanded.

cdr3_nt | cdr3_aa | clone_size | j_call | v_call | d_call
TGTGCCAGCAGTAGACTATCGGCAGATACGCAGTATTTT | CASSRLSADTQYF | NA | TRBJ2-3 | TRBV6-5 | NA
TGTGCCAGCAGCGAGAGGATGGGTCTGGGTACGACTGAAGCTTTCTTT | CASSERMGLGTTEAFF | once | TRBJ1-1 | TRBV7-3 | NA
TGTGCTAGCAGCCCAGGGGGACTAGCGGGCATTGAGCAGTTCTTC | CASSPGGLAGIEQFF | once | TRBJ2-1 | TRBV7-7 | TRBD2
TGTGCCAGCTCACCACAGGGACAGGGTGTCTACCCTGGAAACACCATATATTTT | CASSPQGQGVYPGNTIYF | NA | TRBJ1-3 | TRBV18 | TRBD1
TGTGCCAGCGGACAGGGCTATGGTGGCAATCAGCCCCAGCATTTT | CASGQGYGGNQPQHF | NA | TRBJ1-5 | TRBV18 | TRBD1
TGTGCCAGCTACCGAGGGTCTGAAGCTTTCTTT | CASYRGSEAFF | NA | TRBJ1-1 | TRBV18 | NA
TGTGCCAGCAGCCCCCAGGGGGCTGAAGCTTTCTTT | CASSPQGAEAFF | NA | TRBJ1-1 | TRBV12-3/TRBV12-4 | TRBD1
TGTGCCAGCAGCACCCAATTGACAGGGTACGCAGGCTACACCTTC | CASSTQLTGYAGYTF | NA | TRBJ1-2 | TRBV9 | TRBD1
TGTGCCAGCACCTGGGGGGGGGTTAATTCACCCCTCCACTTT | CASTWGGVNSPLHF | NA | TRBJ1-6 | TRBV13 | NA
TGTGCCAGCAGCCGAAACAGGCTGTCCACTGAAGCTTTCTTT | CASSRNRLSTEAFF | NA | TRBJ1-1 | TRBV5-8 | NA
TGTGCCAGCAGCTTATGGACTAGCGGGGGGGCCGCCGGGGAGCTGTTTTTT | CASSLWTSGGAAGELFF | NA | TRBJ2-2 | TRBV11-2 | TRBD2
TGCGCCAGCAGCCGAGGGACTAGCGGGCTCTACGAGCAGTACTTC | CASSRGTSGLYEQYF | NA | TRBJ2-7 | TRBV4-1 | TRBD2
TGTGCCAGCAGCCCGCCCGGGGGGGCCGGGGAGCTGTTTTTT | CASSPPGGAGELFF | NA | TRBJ2-2 | TRBV3-1/TRBV3-2 | TRBD2
TGCGCCAGCAGCTTTGGGACTAGCGGGGGGTTGACAGATACGCAGTATTTT | CASSFGTSGGLTDTQYF | NA | TRBJ2-3 | TRBV5-1 | TRBD2
TGTGCCAGCAGCCGCGGGGGGGCCTACGAGCAGTACTTC | CASSRGGAYEQYF | NA | TRBJ2-7 | TRBV3-1/TRBV3-2 | TRBD2
TGTGCCTGGAGTTTAGCGGGCACAGATACGCAGTATTTT | CAWSLAGTDTQYF | NA | TRBJ2-3 | TRBV30 | NA
TGTGCCAGCAGTTCAAATTTTGGAGCCTACGAGCAGTACTTC | CASSSNFGAYEQYF | NA | TRBJ2-7 | TRBV27 | NA
TGCGCCAGCAGCTTGGAACGGGGCATTCAGTACTTC | CASSLERGIQYF | NA | TRBJ2-4 | TRBV5-1 | NA
TGTGCCAGCAGTATTCGACAGGGAATCTACGAGCAGTACTTC | CASSIRQGIYEQYF | NA | TRBJ2-7 | TRBV6-6 | TRBD1
TGTGCCAGCAGTACCGAGGGGGCCCGAGGGGAGCTGTTTTTT | CASSTEGARGELFF | NA | TRBJ2-2 | TRBV28 | TRBD1
TGTGCCAGCAGCTTAGGGGCAGGGATGGGCAACTATGGCTACACCTTC | CASSLGAGMGNYGYTF | NA | TRBJ1-2 | TRBV7-2 | NA
TGCGCCAGCAGCCAAGAGGAAAAATCGGGGGACTATAATTCACCCCTCCACTTT | CASSQEEKSGDYNSPLHF | few | TRBJ1-6 | TRBV4-1 | NA
TGTGCCAGCAGTACCGGTGGGGGGAAAGAAGAGACCCAGTACTTC | CASSTGGGKEETQYF | NA | TRBJ2-5 | TRBV27 | NA
TGTGCCAGCAGCTCCCGCGGAGGGCCTGGCTCTGGAAACACCATATATTTT | CASSSRGGPGSGNTIYF | NA | TRBJ1-3 | TRBV9 | NA
TGTGCCAGCAGCGCCCTTCCTAGCCACCCCTACGAGCAGTACTTC | CASSALPSHPYEQYF | NA | TRBJ2-7 | TRBV9 | NA
TGTGCCAGCAAGCGGAGCTCTGGGGCCAACGTCCTGACTTTC | CASKRSSGANVLTF | NA | TRBJ2-6 | TRBV25-1 | NA
TGTGCCAGCAGTTTAGGAACAGGGCTCTTTAGAGAAAAACTGTTTTTT | CASSLGTGLFREKLFF | NA | TRBJ1-4 | TRBV5-8 | NA
TGTGCCAGCAGCTCGGGGGATTCACAGGGGGCGGATGAAAAACTGTTTTTT | CASSSGDSQGADEKLFF | NA | TRBJ1-4 | TRBV5-6 | TRBD1
TGTGCCAGCAGTGACTTTGGACAGATCACAGATACGCAGTATTTT | CASSDFGQITDTQYF | NA | TRBJ2-3 | TRBV2 | NA
TGTGCCACCAGTGAATTAGCGGGGGGGCGAGATACGCAGTATTTT | CATSELAGGRDTQYF | NA | TRBJ2-3 | TRBV24-1 | TRBD2
TGCAGCCTAGGACTAGCGGGGGCCCAAGAGACCCAGTACTTC | CSLGLAGAQETQYF | NA | TRBJ2-5 | TRBV29-1 | TRBD2
TGCGCCAGCAGCCAAGTAAAGTACCAGGGGGCCAACACCGGGGAGCTGTTTTTT | CASSQVKYQGANTGELFF | NA | TRBJ2-2 | TRBV4-3 | TRBD1
TGTGCCAGCAGCTTAGCGGGGGGGCTGGATACGCAGTATTTT | CASSLAGGLDTQYF | once | TRBJ2-3 | TRBV13 | TRBD2
TGTGCCAGCAGCACTTTAGGACAGGGACAAGAGACCCAGTACTTC | CASSTLGQGQETQYF | NA | TRBJ2-5 | TRBV7-2 | TRBD1